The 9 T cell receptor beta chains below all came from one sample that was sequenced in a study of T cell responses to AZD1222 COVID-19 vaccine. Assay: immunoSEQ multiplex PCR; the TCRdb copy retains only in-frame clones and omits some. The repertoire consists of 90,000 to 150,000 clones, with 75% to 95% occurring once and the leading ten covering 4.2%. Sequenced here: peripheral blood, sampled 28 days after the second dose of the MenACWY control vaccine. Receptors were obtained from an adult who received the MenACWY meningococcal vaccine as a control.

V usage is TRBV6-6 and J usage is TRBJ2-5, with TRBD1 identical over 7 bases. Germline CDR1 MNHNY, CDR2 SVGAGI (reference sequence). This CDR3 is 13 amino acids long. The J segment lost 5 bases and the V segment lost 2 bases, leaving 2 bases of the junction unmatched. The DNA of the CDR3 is TGTGCCAGCAGTTACGAGGGGGCGGAGACCCAGTACTTC. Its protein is CASSYEGAETQYF.

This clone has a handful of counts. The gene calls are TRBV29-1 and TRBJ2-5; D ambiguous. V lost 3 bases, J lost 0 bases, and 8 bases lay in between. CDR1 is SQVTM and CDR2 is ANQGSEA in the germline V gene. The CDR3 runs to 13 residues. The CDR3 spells CSVDWQNQETQYF. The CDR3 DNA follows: TGCAGCGTTGATTGGCAGAACCAAGAGACCCAGTACTTC.

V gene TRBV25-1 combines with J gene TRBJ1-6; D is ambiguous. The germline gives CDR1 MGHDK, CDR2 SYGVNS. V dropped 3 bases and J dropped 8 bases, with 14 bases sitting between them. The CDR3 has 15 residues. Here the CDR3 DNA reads TGTGCCAGCAGTGATCTAGCGGGGTTGGATTCACCCCTCCACTTT. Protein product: CASSDLAGLDSPLHF. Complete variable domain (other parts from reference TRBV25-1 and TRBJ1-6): EADIYQTPRYLVIGTGKKITLECSQTMGHDKMYWYQQDPGMELHLIHYSYGVNSTEKGDLSSESTVSRIRTEHFPLTLESARPSHTSQYLCASSDLAGLDSPLHFGNGTRLTVT.

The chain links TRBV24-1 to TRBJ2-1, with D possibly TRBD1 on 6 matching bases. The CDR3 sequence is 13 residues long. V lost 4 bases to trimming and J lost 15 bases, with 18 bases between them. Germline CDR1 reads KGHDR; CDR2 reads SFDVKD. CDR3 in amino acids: CATSEPLRQGRFF. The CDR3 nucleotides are TGTGCCACCAGTGAACCTCTTCGTCAGGGGCGGTTCTTC.

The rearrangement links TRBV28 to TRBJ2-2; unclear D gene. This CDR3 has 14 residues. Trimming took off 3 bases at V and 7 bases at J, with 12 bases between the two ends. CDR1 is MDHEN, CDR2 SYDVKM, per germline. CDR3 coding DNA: TGTGCCAGCAGTTTTGGTCGGATCGGCGGGGAGCTGTTTTTT. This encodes CASSFGRIGGELFF.

The CDR3 DNA is TGTGCCACCAGCATTAGCGGGAGGGCCTCAAATGAGCAGTTCTTC. This gives the protein CATSISGRASNEQFF. The J gene is TRBJ2-1, the V gene TRBV15; 11 nucleotides agree with TRBD2. There are 15 residues in the CDR3. Germline V lookup: CDR1 LNHNV, CDR2 YYDKDF (reference sequence). With 4 bases clipped from V and 7 bases from J, the junction kept 6 bases outside the gene matches.

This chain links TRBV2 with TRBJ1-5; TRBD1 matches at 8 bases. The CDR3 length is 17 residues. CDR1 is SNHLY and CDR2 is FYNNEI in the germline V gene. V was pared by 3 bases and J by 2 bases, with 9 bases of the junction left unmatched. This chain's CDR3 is CASSEDRDGIGNQPQHF. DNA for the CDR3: TGTGCCAGCAGTGAGGACAGGGACGGTATCGGCAATCAGCCCCAGCATTTT.

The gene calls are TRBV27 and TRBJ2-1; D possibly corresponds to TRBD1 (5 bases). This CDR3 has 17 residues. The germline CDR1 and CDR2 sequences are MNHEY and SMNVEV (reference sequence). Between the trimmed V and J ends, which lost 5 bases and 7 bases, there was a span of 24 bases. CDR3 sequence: CASSLGPGVGANNEQFF. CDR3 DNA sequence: TGTGCCAGCAGTCTAGGGCCAGGAGTAGGGGCCAATAATGAGCAGTTCTTC.

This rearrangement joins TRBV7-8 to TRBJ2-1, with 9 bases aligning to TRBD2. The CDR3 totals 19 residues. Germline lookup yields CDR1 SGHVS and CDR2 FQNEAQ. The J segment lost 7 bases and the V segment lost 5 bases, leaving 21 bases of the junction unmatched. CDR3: CASSPIGSGGGGTQNEQFF. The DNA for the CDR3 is TGTGCCAGCAGCCCCATCGGTTCCGGCGGGGGGGGCACGCAAAATGAGCAGTTCTTC.